One sample yielded the 24 T cell receptor beta chains listed below, sequenced in a study of a mutant IDH1 vaccine in newly diagnosed glioma. For these TCRs, the target antigens are not known. The time point denotes: week 5, during vaccination. Each dose of the vaccine consisted of 300 ug of mutant IDH1 20-mer peptide, with topical imiquimod. Sequencing was performed with immunoSEQ multiplex PCR; in TCRdb, only in-frame clones are kept and a portion is missing. This sample yields about 30,000 clones, of which approximately 90% are seen a single time; under 4% belongs to the top ten. Sequenced here: peripheral blood mononuclear cells (PBMCs), sampled from a glioma patient whose treatment included an IDH1 peptide vaccine. The receptors come from a middle-aged woman with glioma. Some clones in this sample may be carry-over from other donors' samples.

The rearrangement links TRBV7-9 to TRBJ2-7, with 10 bases fitting TRBD2. Germline CDR1 SEHNR, CDR2 FQNEAQ (reference sequence). The CDR3 length is 15 residues. Losses at the gene ends were 6 bases for V and 4 bases for J; bases not matched to a gene: 9. The CDR3 DNA reads as TGTGCCAGCAGTCTGACCACTAGCGGGAAATACGAGCAGTACTTC. Translated: CASSLTTSGKYEQYF.

This clone came up once. The chain carries TRBV12-5 and TRBJ2-5; a weak D match, TRBD1 (6 bases). Trimming removed 3 bases from V and 1 base from J, with 12 bases in between. The germline V gene has CDR1 LGHNT and CDR2 FRNRAP. This CDR3 region has 15 residues. The CDR3 DNA reads TGTGCTAGTGGTTTCCAGACAGGACCCCAAGAGACCCAGTACTTC. This encodes CASGFQTGPQETQYF. Full variable domain (rest looked up from reference TRBV12-5 and TRBJ2-5): DARVTQTPRHKVTEMGQEVTMRCQPILGHNTVFWYRQTMMQGLELLAYFRNRAPLDDSGMPKDRFSAEMPDATLATLKIQPSEPRDSAVYFCASGFQTGPQETQYFGPGTRLLVL.

J is TRBJ2-1 and V is TRBV7-9; D remains ambiguous. The V gene's germline CDR1 is SEHNR and CDR2 FQNEAQ (reference sequence). The V and J ends lost 0 bases and 8 bases respectively, with 8 bases between them. This CDR3 has 13 amino acids. CDR3 DNA sequence: TGTGCCAGCAGCTTAGCTTCTGGCGATGAGCAGTTCTTC. It is translated as CASSLASGDEQFF.

The rearrangement joins TRBV4-2 to TRBJ1-4, with a weak D call TRBD1 (5 bases). The CDR3 contains 16 residues. Germline V CDR1 and CDR2: LGHNA, YNFKEQ. V was clipped by 4 bases and J by 8 bases, with 20 bases between them. The CDR3 loop is CASSPRTSPGEEKLFF. CDR3 nucleotide sequence: TGTGCCAGCAGCCCTAGGACCTCCCCGGGGGAGGAAAAACTGTTTTTT.

V gene TRBV28 combines with J gene TRBJ1-3; 8 nucleotides agree with TRBD1. With 8 bases clipped from V and 4 bases from J, the junction kept 13 bases outside the gene matches. The CDR3 is 16 amino acids. The V gene's germline CDR1 is MDHEN and CDR2 SYDVKM. The CDR3 sequence: CASQGAKSRKGNTIYF. The CDR3 DNA is TGTGCCAGCCAGGGGGCGAAAAGTCGGAAGGGAAACACCATATATTTT.

The rearrangement uses TRBV29-1 and TRBJ2-6; weak D call: TRBD2 (6 bases). The CDR3 covers 17 residues. The germline CDR1 and CDR2 sequences are SQVTM and ANQGSEA. V lost 3 bases and J lost 0, with 15 bases in between. This CDR3 reads CSVEVTRGYSGANVLTF. CDR3 DNA: TGCAGCGTTGAGGTCACCCGGGGGTACTCTGGGGCCAACGTCCTGACTTTC.

The chain couples TRBV11-3 to TRBJ2-3, with D perhaps assigned TRBD1 or TRBD2 (6 bases each). The ends were cut back, 3 bases at V and 1 base at J, with 11 bases in the middle. The CDR3 runs to 15 residues. Germline values: CDR1 SGHNT, CDR2 YENEEA. Here the CDR3 reads CASSLGGQRTDTQYF. In nucleotides, the CDR3 is TGTGCCAGCAGCTTGGGGGGCCAACGCACAGATACGCAGTATTTT. Drawing the rest from reference TRBV11-3 and TRBJ2-3, the complete variable domain is EAGVVQSPRYKIIEKKQPVAFWCNPISGHNTLYWYLQNLGQGPELLIRYENEEAVDDSQLPKDRFSAERLKGVDSTLKIQPAELGDSAVYLCASSLGGQRTDTQYFGPGTRLTVL.

The V and J genes are TRBV7-2 and TRBJ2-3; D uncertain. V dropped 6 bases and J dropped 0 bases, with 13 bases sitting between them. Germline V gene sequence: CDR1 SGHTA, CDR2 FQGNSA. The CDR3 is 15 amino acids. CDR3 region: CASRLTPASTDTQYF. The DNA for the CDR3 is TGTGCCAGCAGATTAACGCCTGCTAGCACAGATACGCAGTATTTT.

This sequence joins TRBV9 and TRBJ1-1, with D possibly being TRBD1 (6 bases). V gave up 4 bases and J gave up 1 base, with 17 bases separating them. Looked up from germline, CDR1 is SGDLS and CDR2 is YYNGEE. This CDR3 comprises 16 residues. The CDR3 sequence: CASSPQGQLKNTEAFF. The CDR3 nucleotides are TGTGCCAGCAGCCCCCAAGGACAGCTAAAGAACACTGAAGCTTTCTTT.

This clone was seen once. The genes are TRBV19 and TRBJ2-7; D gene ambiguous. This CDR3 has 13 amino acids. Per germline, CDR1 LNHDA and CDR2 SQIVND (reference sequence). With 6 bases removed from V and 5 bases from J, the gap between germline ends came to 14 bases. The CDR3 here is CASSPTRQDEQYF. CDR3 DNA sequence: TGTGCCAGTAGCCCAACTCGTCAGGACGAGCAGTACTTC.

The chain joins TRBV6-5 to TRBJ2-5, with 8 bases matching TRBD1. This CDR3 region has 13 residues. Per the germline V gene, CDR1 is MNHEY and CDR2 is SVGAGI. V shed 8 bases and J 7 bases; nucleotides not matched to a gene: 9. The DNA of the CDR3 is TGTGCCAGCTCCCAGGGGGCGAGTGGGACCCAGTACTTC. It is translated as CASSQGASGTQYF.

This clone has only one observation. The chain couples TRBV7-9 to TRBJ2-7; TRBD1 agrees at 8 bases. V lost 5 bases, J lost 2 bases, and 11 bases stayed unmatched. This CDR3 has 16 amino acids. In germline, CDR1 is SEHNR, CDR2 FQNEAQ (reference sequence). The CDR3 nucleotides read TGTGCCAGCAGCCAAAGCAGGGGGCCCCACACCTACGAGCAGTACTTC. It is translated as CASSQSRGPHTYEQYF.

This clone was seen a handful of times. The V call is TRBV6-4, the J call TRBJ1-5, with D perhaps TRBD1 (6 bases). Germline values: CDR1 MRHNA, CDR2 SNTAGT. Trimming left V 0 bases short and J 0 bases short, with 27 bases between. The CDR3 runs to 22 residues. The CDR3 spells CASSDSSLRDTSAIYSNQPQHF. CDR3 nucleotides: TGTGCCAGCAGTGACTCGAGCTTACGGGACACTTCCGCGATTTATAGCAATCAGCCCCAGCATTTT.

The chain couples TRBV7-2 to TRBJ1-5; weak D call: TRBD1 (5 bases). The CDR3 length is 14 residues. The germline V and J ends were trimmed by 5 bases and 4 bases, with 12 bases remaining between them. Germline CDR1 SGHTA, CDR2 FQGNSA. The CDR3 sequence: CASSPRGGNQPQHF. The CDR3 DNA is TGTGCCAGCAGCCCCCGGGGGGGGAATCAGCCCCAGCATTTT.

This rearrangement joins TRBV7-9 to TRBJ2-1; maybe TRBD1 (6 bases). Germline CDR1 is SEHNR and CDR2 is FQNEAQ (reference sequence). The CDR3 contains 13 residues. Between the trimmed V and J ends, which lost 8 bases and 8 bases, there was a span of 16 bases. CDR3 loop: CASSPLAGDEQFF. The CDR3 region has the DNA TGTGCCAGCTCCCCCCTGGCAGGGGATGAGCAGTTCTTC.

This chain joins TRBV4-1 and TRBJ2-7; D uncertain. V lost 0 bases, J lost 7 bases, and 19 bases lay in between. The CDR3 totals 16 residues. Germline V gene lookup returns CDR1 MGHRA and CDR2 YSYEKL. The CDR3 region has the DNA TGCGCCAGCAGCCAAGATCCCGATTTCCGAGTTGAGGAGCAGTACTTC. The encoded protein is CASSQDPDFRVEEQYF.

This chain connects TRBV28 to TRBJ1-3; 9 nucleotides line up with TRBD1. The CDR3 totals 15 residues. V dropped 5 bases and J dropped 5; count of bases not matched to a gene: 7. Germline V gene data show CDR1 as MDHEN and CDR2 as SYDVKM. The DNA for the CDR3 is TGTGCCAGCAGTCCCGGGACAGGGAAAAGAAACACCATATATTTT. Translated: CASSPGTGKRNTIYF.

The gene calls are TRBV6-1 and TRBJ2-3; D not certain. Germline assignment: CDR1 MNHNS and CDR2 SASEGT. The CDR3 loop spans 14 amino acids. Trimming removed 4 bases from V and 8 bases from J, with 16 bases in between. The CDR3 region has the DNA TGTGCCAGCAGTGGCTCGGTTGCAGGAGTTACGCAGTATTTT. It translates to CASSGSVAGVTQYF.

This clone occurred once. This chain joins TRBV5-5 and TRBJ1-2; D call uncertain. V shed 0 bases and J shed 3 bases, with 12 bases lying between them. Germline CDR1 is SGHKS and CDR2 is YYEKEE (reference sequence). The CDR3 extends over 15 amino acids. The CDR3 region has the DNA TGTGCCAGCAGCTTGGCGGCTTTAACATACTATGGCTACACCTTC. It codes for CASSLAALTYYGYTF.

V and J are TRBV29-1 and TRBJ2-7; weak D call: TRBD1 (6 bases). Germline lookup yields CDR1 SQVTM and CDR2 ANQGSEA. There are 12 residues in the CDR3. Trimming pared 5 bases from V and 3 bases from J, leaving 11 bases between. CDR3 nucleotides: TGCAGCGTTCGGGACAAGGGCTACGAGCAGTACTTC. As protein: CSVRDKGYEQYF.

The rearrangement links TRBV10-3 to TRBJ1-6; 7 nucleotides agree with TRBD1. The CDR3 is 13 residues long. Germline-derived CDR1 and CDR2 are ENHRY and SYGVKD. Trimming at V came to 4 bases and at J to 7 bases, leaving 1 base not matched to a gene. CDR3 DNA: TGTGCCATCAGTGTAGGGGGCAATTCACCCCTCCACTTT. Translation gives CAISVGGNSPLHF.

V and J are TRBV7-9 and TRBJ2-3; the D gene could be TRBD1 or TRBD2 (5 bases each). The CDR3 totals 15 residues. The germline CDR1 and CDR2 sequences are SEHNR and FQNEAQ (reference sequence). V lost 5 bases and J 4 bases, leaving 16 bases between the germline ends. CDR3 protein: CASSRRDLSADTQYF. The CDR3, as DNA: TGTGCCAGCAGCCGCCGGGACCTTAGCGCAGATACGCAGTATTTT.

The rearrangement joins TRBV28 to TRBJ2-3; TRBD1 agrees at 8 bases. CDR3 length: 13 residues. V shed 8 bases, J shed 5 bases, and the junction held 6 bases outside the gene matches. Germline CDR1 is MDHEN and CDR2 is SYDVKM. The CDR3 here is CASYRGMKDTQYF. The CDR3 nucleotides read TGTGCCAGCTACAGGGGGATGAAAGATACGCAGTATTTT.

This sequence joins TRBV28 and TRBJ1-5, with TRBD1 matching 7 bases. Germline lookup yields CDR1 MDHEN and CDR2 SYDVKM. V lost 3 bases to trimming and J lost 5 bases; unmatched junction nucleotides: 7. This CDR3 has 15 amino acids. CDR3 loop: CASSFWEGGYQPQHF. CDR3 sequence (DNA): TGTGCCAGCAGTTTTTGGGAAGGGGGCTATCAGCCCCAGCATTTT.